The 20 T cell receptor beta chains below all came from one sample that was sequenced in a study of blood T cell repertoires in COVID-19. Clones were sequenced by immunoSEQ multiplex PCR, and TCRdb holds only the in-frame ones, with some missing. The sample yields under 550,000 clones, approximately 90% seen once. Sample: peripheral blood. These receptors all stem from a man in his late teens or twenties with COVID-19, enrolled during active disease.

V gene TRBV7-8 combines with J gene TRBJ2-3; D remains unclear. The CDR3 length is 15 residues. The V and J ends lost 0 bases and 2 bases respectively, with 9 bases between them. The germline V gene encodes CDR1 SGHVS and CDR2 FQNEAQ. The CDR3 bases are TGTGCCAGCAGCTTAGCGGAGCTACCCACAGATACGCAGTATTTT. Its protein product is CASSLAELPTDTQYF.

The chain carries TRBV30 and TRBJ1-5, with D possibly being TRBD1 (5 bases). CDR1 is GTSNPN, CDR2 SVGIG, per germline (reference sequence). CDR3 length: 12 residues. Trimming pared 1 base from V and 7 bases from J, leaving 8 bases between. DNA of the CDR3: TGTGCCTGGAGTGGTCAGGGACAGCCCCAGCATTTT. The encoded protein is CAWSGQGQPQHF.

CDR3: CASRLAGGPDTQYF. CDR3 nucleotide sequence: TGCGCCAGCAGACTAGCGGGAGGACCCGATACGCAGTATTTT. The gene calls are TRBV4-1 and TRBJ2-3, with 12 nucleotides matching TRBD2. Germline V lookup: CDR1 MGHRA, CDR2 YSYEKL. CDR3 length: 14 amino acids. The V and J ends lost 6 bases and 6 bases, in that order; junction bases with no gene match: 4.

The chain employs TRBV12-3 or TRBV12-4 and TRBJ2-7; D is undetermined. Deletions cut 3 bases from V and 6 bases from J, with 12 bases between. The CDR3 length is 13 residues. CDR3 in amino acids: CASSLVPSGEQYF. DNA for the CDR3: TGTGCCAGCAGTTTGGTCCCTTCGGGCGAGCAGTACTTC.

This clone was seen once. This sequence joins TRBV10-3 and TRBJ1-2; no clear D gene. Germline V gives CDR1 ENHRY, CDR2 SYGVKD. This CDR3 is built from 13 residues. Trimming cost V 2 bases and J 8 bases, with 12 bases left between them. Written as DNA, the CDR3 is TGTGCCATCAGTGAGATGCTTGGAGACGGCTACACCTTC. This gives the protein CAISEMLGDGYTF.

The chain uses TRBV19 and TRBJ1-5; no clear D. V lost 6 bases, J lost 4 bases, and 19 bases lay in between. Germline values: CDR1 LNHDA, CDR2 SQIVND (reference sequence). This CDR3 is 16 amino acids long. The DNA for the CDR3 is TGTGCCAGTAGCTCTTCGGTAACAGTCTCTAATCAGCCCCAGCATTTT. Translated: CASSSSVTVSNQPQHF.

In this sample, this clone turned up once. This rearrangement joins TRBV5-8 to TRBJ2-3, with TRBD1 matching 8 bases. CDR1 SGHTS and CDR2 YDEGEE come from the germline V gene. V lost 2 bases to trimming and J lost 5 bases; unmatched junction nucleotides: 1. The CDR3 has 13 residues. The CDR3, as DNA: TGTGCCAGCAGCTTCAGGGGGCTAGATACGCAGTATTTT. This translates into CASSFRGLDTQYF. Combining the CDR3 with reference TRBV5-8 and TRBJ2-3 gives the whole variable domain EAGVTQSPTHLIKTRGQQATLRCSPISGHTSVYWYQQALGLGLQFLLWYDEGEERNRGNFPPRFSGRQFPNYSSELNVNALELEDSALYLCASSFRGLDTQYFGPGTRLTVL.

The CDR3 DNA sequence: TGTGCCAGCAGTTCCACAGGGGTTGTGGGCACCGGGGAGCTGTTTTTT. It specifies CASSSTGVVGTGELFF. The chain combines TRBV6-5 with TRBJ2-2, with 7 bases aligning to TRBD1. This CDR3 spans 16 amino acids. With V trimmed by 4 bases and J by 4 bases, 9 bases remained unmatched. Per the germline V gene, CDR1 is MNHEY and CDR2 is SVGAGI.

This clone has just one count. Here the CDR3 DNA reads TGTGCCAGCCCTTCGCGGGGACTAGCATCTGATACGCAGTATTTT. Amino acid sequence: CASPSRGLASDTQYF. This chain joins TRBV7-2 and TRBJ2-3; the match to TRBD2 covers 9 bases. Per germline, CDR1 SGHTA and CDR2 FQGNSA. After removal of 8 bases from V and 6 bases from J, the junction contained 12 bases not matched to a gene. The CDR3 sequence is 15 residues long. Complete variable domain (other parts from reference TRBV7-2 and TRBJ2-3): GAGVSQSPSNKVTEKGKDVELRCDPISGHTALYWYRQSLGQGLEFLIYFQGNSAPDKSGLPSDRFSAERTGGSVSTLTIQRTQQEDSAVYLCASPSRGLASDTQYFGPGTRLTVL.

The chain uses TRBV5-1 and TRBJ2-7; 11 bases fit TRBD1. J was trimmed by 5 bases and V by 3 bases; bases with no gene match: 7. The V gene's germline CDR1 is SGHRS and CDR2 YFSETQ. The CDR3 length is 15 residues. The CDR3 nucleotides read TGCGCCAGCAGCTCCCTGGGACAGGGGGGAGACGAGCAGTACTTC. Its translation: CASSSLGQGGDEQYF.

The chain has TRBV11-3 and TRBJ2-3; 8 bases match TRBD2. Germline V gene sequence: CDR1 SGHNT, CDR2 YENEEA. V shed 0 bases and J 6 bases; nucleotides not matched to a gene: 11. The CDR3 has 17 residues. This CDR3 reads CASSLEGREGLADTQYF. CDR3 nucleotides: TGTGCCAGCAGCTTAGAAGGACGGGAGGGCCTAGCGGATACGCAGTATTTT.

This chain links TRBV5-1 with TRBJ1-5, with a tentative D call TRBD1 (6 bases). V lost 1 base to trimming and J lost 1 base, with 9 bases between them. This CDR3 has 15 amino acids. Germline V gene lookup returns CDR1 SGHRS and CDR2 YFSETQ. The CDR3 bases are TGCGCCAGCAGCTTGTTGGGGGCGAGCAATCAGCCCCAGCATTTT. Translation gives CASSLLGASNQPQHF.

This chain links TRBV5-1 with TRBJ2-6, with a weak D call TRBD2 (6 bases). The CDR3 spans 14 residues. CDR1 is SGHRS, CDR2 YFSETQ, per germline. The germline V and J ends were trimmed by 4 bases and 8 bases, with 13 bases remaining between them. CDR3 residues: CASSPIGGSNVLTF. CDR3 nucleotides: TGCGCCAGCAGCCCCATTGGAGGGTCCAACGTCCTGACTTTC. Together with reference TRBV5-1 and TRBJ2-6, the CDR3 gives the full variable domain: KAGVTQTPRYLIKTRGQQVTLSCSPISGHRSVSWYQQTPGQGLQFLFEYFSETQRNKGNFPGRFSGRQFSNSRSEMNVSTLELGDSALYLCASSPIGGSNVLTFGAGSRLTVL.

The chain couples TRBV7-4 to TRBJ1-5, with D perhaps TRBD1 (6 bases). V was trimmed by 2 bases and J by 6 bases, leaving 29 bases between them. The CDR3 spans 20 residues. CDR1 and CDR2 from the germline V gene are SGHVT and SQSDAQ. The CDR3: CASSLLYIRFGQMFRQPQHF. The DNA of the CDR3 is TGTGCCAGCAGCTTATTGTATATACGGTTCGGACAGATGTTTCGTCAGCCCCAGCATTTT.

Concerning this clone: Compared with germline, one end of the junction differs, possibly owing to a read error. This sequence joins TRBV24-1 and TRBJ2-2; 8 bases fit TRBD2. Germline V gene sequence: CDR1 KGHDR, CDR2 SFDVKD. The length of the CDR3 is 15 residues. CDR3 nucleotides: TGTGCCACCAGTCGGTTTAGCGGGAACGCCGGGGAGCTGTTTTTT. It specifies CATSRFSGNAGELFF.

This CDR3 is CASSDLLAGDEQFF. CDR3 DNA: TGTGCCAGCAGTGATCTTCTAGCGGGAGATGAGCAGTTCTTC. This rearrangement joins TRBV2 to TRBJ2-1; 10 bases agree with TRBD2. The CDR3 length is 14 residues. The ends lost 3 bases at V and 8 bases at J; junction bases unmatched: 4. Germline V gives CDR1 SNHLY, CDR2 FYNNEI.

V gene TRBV11-3 combines with J gene TRBJ2-5, with D perhaps matching TRBD1 (5 bases). The germline V and J ends were trimmed by 0 bases and 7 bases, with 12 bases remaining between them. Germline V gives CDR1 SGHNT, CDR2 YENEEA. This CDR3 spans 14 amino acids. In DNA form, the CDR3 reads TGTGCCAGCAGCTTAGATCAGGGCCCCGGGACCCAGTACTTC. Translated, it gives CASSLDQGPGTQYF.

CDR3 residues: CASSVGDVLSGNTIYF. In DNA, the CDR3 is TGTGCCAGCAGCGTCGGAGACGTCCTCTCTGGAAACACCATATATTTT. The V call is TRBV9, the J call TRBJ1-3; no clear D. Trimming took 2 bases from V and 0 from J, leaving 12 bases between them. The CDR3 has 16 amino acids. The germline V gene encodes CDR1 SGDLS and CDR2 YYNGEE. Using reference TRBV9 and TRBJ1-3 for the parts outside the CDR3, the full variable domain is DSGVTQTPKHLITATGQRVTLRCSPRSGDLSVYWYQQSLDQGLQFLIQYYNGEERAKGNILERFSAQQFPDLHSELNLSSLELGDSALYFCASSVGDVLSGNTIYFGEGSWLTVV.

The J gene is TRBJ2-1, the V gene TRBV5-4; 9 bases are shared with TRBD2. CDR1 is SGHNT, CDR2 YYREEE, per germline (reference sequence). There are 17 residues in the CDR3. V was clipped by 5 bases and J by 0 bases; unmatched bases: 9. CDR3 DNA: TGTGCCAGCAGGGCCGGGACTAGCCTGAGCTCCTACAATGAGCAGTTCTTC. It encodes CASRAGTSLSSYNEQFF. The entire variable domain, with the rest obtained from reference TRBV5-4 and TRBJ2-1, is as follows: ETGVTQSPTHLIKTRGQQVTLRCSSQSGHNTVSWYQQALGQGPQFIFQYYREEENGRGNFPPRFSGLQFPNYSSELNVNALELDDSALYLCASRAGTSLSSYNEQFFGPGTRLTVL.

This clone has a handful of counts. The genes are TRBV5-4 and TRBJ1-6; D is perhaps TRBD1 (6 bases). CDR3 size: 13 residues. Germline V lookup: CDR1 SGHNT, CDR2 YYREEE (reference sequence). V was clipped by 4 bases and J by 9 bases, with 11 bases between them. CDR3 residues: CASSTTGISPLHF. The CDR3 region has the DNA TGTGCCAGCAGCACCACAGGGATTTCACCCCTCCACTTT.